Presented here are 5 T cell receptor beta chains from one specimen sequenced in a study of T cell responses to AZD1222 COVID-19 vaccine. Data came from immunoSEQ multiplex PCR; TCRdb stores just in-frame clones and leaves some out. The table records some 96,000 clones, roughly 89% of them present only once. The material sequenced was peripheral blood, taken on day 0 of AZD1222 vaccination. The receptors derive from an adult in good health.

The V gene is TRBV2, the J gene TRBJ2-7; D is unresolved. The CDR3 covers 13 residues. The V gene lost 10 bases and the J gene lost 3 bases, with 16 bases spanning the gap. Germline CDR1 is SNHLY and CDR2 is FYNNEI. The CDR3 sequence: CANSMAPNYEQYF. The CDR3 DNA reads as TGTGCCAACTCTATGGCGCCCAACTACGAGCAGTACTTC.

The chain links TRBV6-2 or TRBV6-3 to TRBJ1-5; 9 nucleotides agree with TRBD1. The ends lost 2 bases at V and 4 bases at J; junction bases unmatched: 3. This CDR3 comprises 15 residues. Germline V gene data show CDR1 as MNHEY and CDR2 as SVGEGT. CDR3 sequence reads: CASSYDRGGNQPQHF. For the CDR3, the DNA is TGTGCCAGCAGTTACGACAGGGGGGGAAATCAGCCCCAGCATTTT.

This chain links TRBV4-1 with TRBJ2-7; D is ambiguous. Trimming took off 0 bases at V and 7 bases at J, with 13 bases between the two ends. Germline CDR1 MGHRA, CDR2 YSYEKL. The CDR3 is 14 residues long. The CDR3 reads CASSQDIRAWEQYF. For the CDR3, the DNA is TGCGCCAGCAGCCAAGATATACGGGCGTGGGAGCAGTACTTC.

This chain uses TRBV12-5 with TRBJ2-5; D is undetermined. Germline CDR1 reads LGHNT; CDR2 reads FRNRAP. Trimming removed 6 bases at V and 5 bases at J, with 10 bases between. The CDR3 totals 12 residues. The CDR3 protein is CASGIMWETQYF. Written as DNA, the CDR3 is TGTGCTAGTGGCATAATGTGGGAGACCCAGTACTTC.

This chain links TRBV5-6 with TRBJ1-3; D is ambiguous. There are 17 residues in the CDR3. Germline V CDR1 and CDR2: SGHDT, YYEEEE. V lost 2 bases and J lost 0, with 15 bases in between. For the CDR3, the DNA is TGTGCCAGCAGCTTTATGGCGGGGTCGGCCTCTGGAAACACCATATATTTT. Residues: CASSFMAGSASGNTIYF.